Reported below is one T cell receptor (beta chain). This table comes from immunoSEQ multiplex PCR, and its TCRdb copy is limited to in-frame clones, with some not included. The sample lists some 62,000 clones, approximately 80% occurring once. These data are taken from a study of OX40 agonist ivuxolimab in advanced cancers. Study at large: Ivuxolimab, which patients received intravenously every 2 weeks, was dosed at 0.01 to 10 mg/kg.

The CDR3 spans 12 residues. Sequenced here: CD4+ or CD8+ T cells sorted from blood, sampled in a trial of the OX40 agonist ivuxolimab. This TCR came from an adult with an advanced solid tumor such as melanoma, head and neck, liver or kidney cancer. The chain links TRBV7-5 to TRBJ2-2. TRBV7-5 is flagged as a pseudogene. Written as DNA, the CDR3 is TGTGCCAGAAGCTTAGGCACCGGGGAGCTGTTTTTT. The encoded protein is CARSLGTGELFF.